The present T cell receptor beta chain was sequenced within a study of blood T cells in healthy people across ages. General observations from the study: Unsorted PBMC material precluded a definitive naive versus antigen-experienced comparison.

Together with a sample-barcoded 5' primer, a J-beta primer mix was included in a second PCR lasting about 6 to 11 cycles. TCRdb reanalysed the 5' RACE reads using MiXCR and keeps one entry per CDR3 protein. Of around 970,000 distinct CDR3 sequences detected, around 54% appear once; the ten largest clones hold over 20%. About this clonotype: The antigen is undetermined.

Trimming removed 2 bases at V and 7 bases at J, with 7 bases between. The CDR3 has 12 amino acids. Germline V gene sequence: CDR1 MGHDK, CDR2 SYGVNS. This chain uses TRBV25-1 with TRBJ2-3, with no clear D. The sequencing input was blood. This receptor was identified in an older woman in good health. The CDR3 spells CASSEEKYTQYF. CDR3 bases: TGTGCCAGCAGTGAAGAGAAATATACGCAGTATTTT.